This note documents a single T cell receptor beta chain sequence. In this sample, this clone turned up a few times. Its antigen is still unknown. There are no base qualities to consult, and no much larger clone falls within one base. The library came from the immunoSEQ multiplex PCR assay. Held by TCRdb, this immuneACCESS table contains in-frame sequences only and omits some clones. Under half of the omission traces to an unresolved V gene where checked; the cause of the rest is unknown. The sample data list about 12,000 clones, and 88% of these were observed just once. The top ten constitute 6.5% to 8.5% of the sample. The germline V gene (reference sequence) specifies GTSNPN as CDR1 and SVGIG as CDR2. The CDR3 sequence holds 13 residues, the cysteine and phenylalanine included. Only the CDR3 DNA is retained, 39 bases long and in frame from the first base. Between the V and J ends, shortened by 0 bases and 6 bases respectively, the junction contains 9 bases.

This specimen comes from a study of T cell changes during pregnancy in multiple sclerosis (dated by TCRdb to about 2019). Background for the entire study: In women with multiple sclerosis, the researchers looked at how the T cell repertoire shifted as pregnancy progressed.

The chain is encoded by TRBV30 joined to TRBJ1-5; the D segment cannot be called with confidence. The receptor was derived from a female donor in good health, enrolled as a control in a pregnancy study. Source: CD8+ T cells from peripheral blood mononuclear cells, taken in the second trimester of pregnancy. In nucleotides, the sequence is TGTGCCTGGAGTGTTGAGGGTCGTCAGCCCCAGCATTTT. Protein translation: CAWSVEGRQPQHF.